Presented here are 14 T cell receptor beta chains from one specimen sequenced in a study of T cell responses to AZD1222 COVID-19 vaccine. Sequencing was performed with immunoSEQ multiplex PCR; in TCRdb, only in-frame clones are kept and a portion is missing. The data show 130,000 to 150,000 clones, about 92% seen once. The sequences come from peripheral blood, collected on day 0 of AZD1222 vaccination. These receptors all stem from an adult in good health.

The genes are TRBV7-8 and TRBJ2-1; 9 bases agree with TRBD2. This CDR3 has 16 amino acids. Trimming took 1 base from V and 8 from J; bases not matched to a gene: 9. Germline V gives CDR1 SGHVS, CDR2 FQNEAQ. CDR3 loop: CASSLGRASGAYEQFF. Written as DNA, the CDR3 is TGTGCCAGCAGCTTAGGGCGAGCTAGCGGGGCCTATGAGCAGTTCTTC. Combining the CDR3 with reference TRBV7-8 and TRBJ2-1 gives the whole variable domain GAGVSQSPRYKVAKRGQDVALRCDPISGHVSLFWYQQALGQGPEFLTYFQNEAQLDKSGLPSDRFFAERPEGSVSTLKIQRTQQEDSAVYLCASSLGRASGAYEQFFGPGTRLTVL.

This chain uses TRBV7-9 with TRBJ2-7, with D maybe TRBD2 (6 bases). Germline assignment: CDR1 SEHNR and CDR2 FQNEAQ (reference sequence). The CDR3 consists of 14 residues. V lost 5 bases, J lost 4 bases, and 15 bases lay in between. The CDR3 loop reads CASSPPGLGYEQYF. CDR3 bases: TGTGCCAGCAGCCCGCCGGGACTGGGATACGAGCAGTACTTC.

This rearrangement joins TRBV7-2 to TRBJ1-6; 7 nucleotides match TRBD1. V trimming: 2 bases; J trimming: 7 bases; junction bases outside the gene matches: 8. The CDR3 loop spans 16 amino acids. Germline V CDR1 and CDR2: SGHTA, FQGNSA. The CDR3 coding sequence is TGTGCCAGCAGCTTACGGGCCGGGACAGTAAATTCACCCCTCCACTTT. Its protein is CASSLRAGTVNSPLHF.

The rearrangement links TRBV20-1 to TRBJ1-5; D not resolved. The CDR3 has 11 amino acids. Germline loops: CDR1 DFQATT, CDR2 SNEGSKA (reference sequence). Deletions cut 5 bases from V and 6 bases from J, with 8 bases between. CDR3 sequence: CSAAGGQPQHF. The CDR3 coding sequence is TGCAGTGCTGCCGGTGGTCAGCCCCAGCATTTT.

CDR3: CASSRDSSTDTQYF. The CDR3 nucleotides read TGTGCCAGTAGCAGGGACAGTAGCACAGATACGCAGTATTTT. V usage is TRBV19 and J usage is TRBJ2-3, with 7 nucleotides matching TRBD1. V lost 6 bases to trimming and J lost 0 bases; unmatched junction nucleotides: 3. The V gene's germline CDR1 is LNHDA and CDR2 SQIVND (reference sequence). The CDR3 runs 14 residues.

The chain couples TRBV24-1 to TRBJ2-1, with 10 bases aligning to TRBD1. The germline gives CDR1 KGHDR, CDR2 SFDVKD. The junction had 7 bases not matched to a gene; V was cut back by 3 bases and J by 9 bases. CDR3 length: 15 amino acids. CDR3: CATSDPRQGAVEQFF. The CDR3 nucleotides read TGTGCCACCAGTGATCCCCGACAGGGGGCGGTTGAGCAGTTCTTC.

This rearrangement joins TRBV5-4 to TRBJ2-7, with D perhaps assigned TRBD1 or TRBD2 (6 bases each). Per germline, CDR1 SGHNT and CDR2 YYREEE (reference sequence). V shed 0 bases and J shed 12 bases, with 16 bases lying between them. CDR3 length: 13 residues. CDR3 residues: CASSLGGAGRPYF. The CDR3 DNA is TGTGCCAGCAGCTTGGGGGGGGCGGGTCGGCCGTACTTC.

The gene calls are TRBV5-6 and TRBJ2-1; 9 positions agree with TRBD2. The length of the CDR3 is 15 residues. J was trimmed by 7 bases and V by 0 bases; bases with no gene match: 5. CDR1 SGHDT and CDR2 YYEEEE come from the germline V gene. CDR3 amino acids: CASSLVGTSINEQFF. Here the CDR3 DNA reads TGTGCCAGCAGCTTGGTAGGGACTAGCATAAATGAGCAGTTCTTC.

The chain has TRBV10-3 and TRBJ2-7; 8 nucleotides align to TRBD2. The CDR3 has 13 amino acids. The V and J ends lost 7 bases and 4 bases, in that order; junction bases with no gene match: 6. The germline V gene has CDR1 ENHRY and CDR2 SYGVKD. The CDR3 DNA sequence: TGTGCCATCACCGGCGGGGGGAGTTACGAGCAGTACTTC. Protein product: CAITGGGSYEQYF.

The chain links TRBV19 to TRBJ1-2, with D unclear. This CDR3 has 13 amino acids. Germline lookup yields CDR1 LNHDA and CDR2 SQIVND (reference sequence). Trimming took off 6 bases at V and 8 bases at J, with 16 bases between the two ends. The CDR3, as DNA: TGTGCCAGTAGGACGAGTTCCACGTACGGCTACACCTTC. Translation gives CASRTSSTYGYTF.

This chain links TRBV7-3 with TRBJ2-1; D might be TRBD1 (5 bases). CDR3 length equals 16 residues. Trimming stripped 0 bases from V and 2 bases from J, with 11 bases between. CDR1 and CDR2 from the germline V gene are SGHTA and FQGTGA. CDR3 amino acids: CASSLTAGITYNEQFF. The CDR3, as DNA: TGTGCCAGCAGCTTAACGGCAGGGATAACCTACAATGAGCAGTTCTTC.

The J gene is TRBJ1-2, the V gene TRBV5-4; possibly TRBD1 for D (6 bases). Germline CDR1 SGHNT, CDR2 YYREEE (reference sequence). Trimming removed 4 bases from V and 5 bases from J, with 21 bases in between. This CDR3 spans 16 amino acids. In nucleotides, the CDR3 is TGTGCCAGCAGCCGAGAGGGGGGACCTTTACGGTATGGCTACACCTTC. Protein: CASSREGGPLRYGYTF. The full variable domain, with the rest looked up from reference TRBV5-4 and TRBJ1-2, is ETGVTQSPTHLIKTRGQQVTLRCSSQSGHNTVSWYQQALGQGPQFIFQYYREEENGRGNFPPRFSGLQFPNYSSELNVNALELDDSALYLCASSREGGPLRYGYTFGSGTRLTVV.

V is TRBV7-2 and J is TRBJ1-6; D uncertain. V was trimmed by 1 base and J by 9 bases, leaving 4 bases between them. Looked up from germline, CDR1 is SGHTA and CDR2 is FQGNSA. CDR3 size: 12 residues. CDR3 region: CASSLEFSPLHF. For the CDR3, the DNA is TGTGCCAGCAGCTTAGAGTTTTCACCCCTCCACTTT. Based on the CDR3 plus reference TRBV7-2 and TRBJ1-6, the full variable domain is GAGVSQSPSNKVTEKGKDVELRCDPISGHTALYWYRQSLGQGLEFLIYFQGNSAPDKSGLPSDRFSAERTGGSVSTLTIQRTQQEDSAVYLCASSLEFSPLHFGNGTRLTVT.

The rearrangement uses TRBV6-1 and TRBJ2-1; D gene unclear. The V gene lost 1 base and the J gene lost 9 bases, with 13 bases spanning the gap. The CDR3 contains 14 residues. CDR1 and CDR2 (germline): MNHNS, SASEGT. Written as DNA, the CDR3 is TGTGCCAGCAGTGAAGGGCCTAGTATGGGTGAGCAGTTCTTC. This translates into CASSEGPSMGEQFF.